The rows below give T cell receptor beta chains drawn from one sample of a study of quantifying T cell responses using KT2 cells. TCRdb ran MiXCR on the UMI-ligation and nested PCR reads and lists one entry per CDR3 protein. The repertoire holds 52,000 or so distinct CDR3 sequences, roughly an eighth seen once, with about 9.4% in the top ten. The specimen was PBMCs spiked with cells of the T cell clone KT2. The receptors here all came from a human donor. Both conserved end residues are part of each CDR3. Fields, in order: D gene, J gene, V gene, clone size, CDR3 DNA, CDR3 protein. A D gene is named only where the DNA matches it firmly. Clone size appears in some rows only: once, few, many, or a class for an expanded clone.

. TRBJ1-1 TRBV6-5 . TGTGCCAGCAGTTACAATCTTGTGAGGGACACCAACACTGAAGCTTTCTTT CASSYNLVRDTNTEAFF
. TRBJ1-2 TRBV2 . TGTGCCAGCAGTGAAAAGGCAGGGGATAACTATGGCTACACCTTC CASSEKAGDNYGYTF
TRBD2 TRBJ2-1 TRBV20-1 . TGCAGTGCCCAGGGACTAGCGGAATACAATGAGCAGTTCTTC CSAQGLAEYNEQFF
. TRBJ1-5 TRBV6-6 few TGTGCCAGCAGTTATATAGGGACGGACAATCAGCCCCAGCATTTT CASSYIGTDNQPQHF
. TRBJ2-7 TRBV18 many TGTGCCAGCTCACGAGCTAGCAGCATAGCCTACGAGCAGTACTTC CASSRASSIAYEQYF
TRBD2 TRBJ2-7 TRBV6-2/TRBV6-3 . TGTGCCAGCAGTTATAGACCGTCTAGCGGGAGCTTCTACGAGCAGTACTTC CASSYRPSSGSFYEQYF
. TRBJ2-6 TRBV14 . TGTGCCAGCAGGCGGACAGTCTCTGGGGCCAACGTCCTGACTTTC CASRRTVSGANVLTF
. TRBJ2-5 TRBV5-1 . TGCGCCAGCAGCTTGGCCCCAGCGGGTATCCAAGAGACCCAGTACTTC CASSLAPAGIQETQYF
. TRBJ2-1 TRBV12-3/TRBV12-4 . TGTGCCAGCAGCAGGGGAGGATACAATGAGCAGTTCTTC CASSRGGYNEQFF
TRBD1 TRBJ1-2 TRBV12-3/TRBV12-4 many TGTGCCAGCGGGTCTGATGGACAGGGTTATGGCTACACCTTC CASGSDGQGYGYTF
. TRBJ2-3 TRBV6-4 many TGTGCCAGCAGAGCCGGGGGAAGCACAGATACGCAGTATTTT CASRAGGSTDTQYF
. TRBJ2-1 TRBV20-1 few TGCAGTGCTAGAGCAGGCCCCTATGGTGAGCAGTTCTTC CSARAGPYGEQFF
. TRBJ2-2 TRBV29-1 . TGCAGCGTTGGATCGGGGGCTGGCACCGGGGAGCTGTTTTTT CSVGSGAGTGELFF
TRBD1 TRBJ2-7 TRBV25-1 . TGTGCCAGCAGTGACTGGGCAGGGGGTAACGAGCAGTACTTC CASSDWAGGNEQYF
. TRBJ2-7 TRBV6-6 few TGTGCCAGCAGTTACTCGAGTGGTAGAGGGGACGAGCAGTACTTC CASSYSSGRGDEQYF
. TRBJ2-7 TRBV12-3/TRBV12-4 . TGTGCCAGCAGTATCGGGCCCCACGAGCAGTACTTC CASSIGPHEQYF
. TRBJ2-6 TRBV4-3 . TGCGCCAGCAGCCAAGAGCCGGGACACCAGAGCTCTGGGGCCAACGTCCTGACTTTC CASSQEPGHQSSGANVLTF
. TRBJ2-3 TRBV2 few TGTGCCAGCAGTGAAGCGCAGGGCCCCAGGCAAGATACGCAGTATTTT CASSEAQGPRQDTQYF
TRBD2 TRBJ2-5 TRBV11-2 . TGTGCCAGCAGCACGTACCCGTTGGGGGGGAAAGAGACCCAGTACTTC CASSTYPLGGKETQYF
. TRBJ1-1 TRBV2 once TGTGCCGGCCGGGACACGAACACTGAAGCTTTCTTT CAGRDTNTEAFF
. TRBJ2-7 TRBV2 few TGTGCCAGCAGTGAACAAGGCGGGGTATCCTACGAGCAGTACTTC CASSEQGGVSYEQYF
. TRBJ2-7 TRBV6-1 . TGTGCCAGCAGTGAAAGGCAGGGGGGCTCCTACGAGCAGTACTTC CASSERQGGSYEQYF
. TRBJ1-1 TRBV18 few TGTGCCAGCTCACCGGCCGGGGCGGGTAACACTGAAGCTTTCTTT CASSPAGAGNTEAFF
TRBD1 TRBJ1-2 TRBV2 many TGTGCCAGCAGGGCGATTAACCGAGGGGGCAACTATGGCTACACCTTC CASRAINRGGNYGYTF
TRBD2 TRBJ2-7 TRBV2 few TGTGCCAGCAGTGAACGGCCTAGCGGCCTCTCCTACGAGCAGTACTTC CASSERPSGLSYEQYF
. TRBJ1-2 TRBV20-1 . TGCAGTGCCGGGACATTCTATGGCTACACCTTC CSAGTFYGYTF
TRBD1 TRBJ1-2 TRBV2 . TGTGCCAGCAGTGCTAGACAGGGGCCCTATGGCTACACCTTC CASSARQGPYGYTF
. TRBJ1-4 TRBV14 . TGTGCCAGCAGCCAAGATAGGCGGATGGATGCAACTAATGAAAAACTGTTTTTT CASSQDRRMDATNEKLFF
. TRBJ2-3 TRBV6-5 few TGTGCCAGCAGTTCCAGTAAGAGAGATACGCAGTATTTT CASSSSKRDTQYF
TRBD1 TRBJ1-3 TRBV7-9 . TGTGCCAGCGGACCGGACAGGGAGGTTCATGGAAACACCATATATTTT CASGPDREVHGNTIYF
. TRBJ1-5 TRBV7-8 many TGTGCCAGCAGCTTAGCCTCGATTAATAGCAATCAGCCCCAGCATTTT CASSLASINSNQPQHF
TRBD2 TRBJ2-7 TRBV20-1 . TGCAGTGCTAGAGGGCTGACTAGCCGATCCTACGAGCAGTACTTC CSARGLTSRSYEQYF
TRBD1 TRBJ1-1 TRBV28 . TGTGCCAGCAACAGGGGCATCCGTGCTGAAGCTTTCTTT CASNRGIRAEAFF
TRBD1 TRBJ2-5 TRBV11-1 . TGTGCCAGCAGCCGGAGACAGGGCTCATGGGAGACCCAGTACTTC CASSRRQGSWETQYF
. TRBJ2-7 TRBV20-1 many TGCAGTGCTAGATCCGCGGAGGGTGGTGACTACGAGCAGTACTTC CSARSAEGGDYEQYF
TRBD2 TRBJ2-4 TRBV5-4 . TGTGCCAGCAGCCCCTCGGGGGGGCGGCACGACATTCAGTACTTC CASSPSGGRHDIQYF
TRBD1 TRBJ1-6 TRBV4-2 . TGTGCCAGCAGCGAAACAGGGGGGAGCTCCTATAATTCACCCCTCCACTTT CASSETGGSSYNSPLHF
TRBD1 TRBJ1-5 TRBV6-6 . TGTGCCAGCAGCCCCACCGGGACAGGGGTTCAGCCCCAGCATTTT CASSPTGTGVQPQHF
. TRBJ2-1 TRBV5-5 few TGTGCCAGCAGCCCCGCGGGGGCGGGAGAGCAGTTCTTC CASSPAGAGEQFF
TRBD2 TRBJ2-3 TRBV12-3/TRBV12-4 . TGTGCCAGCAGTTTAGACGGGGGGAGCACAGATACGCAGTATTTT CASSLDGGSTDTQYF
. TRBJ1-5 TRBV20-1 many TGCAGTGCTAGTAAACAGGTTCATCAGCCCCAGCATTTT CSASKQVHQPQHF
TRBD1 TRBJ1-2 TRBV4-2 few TGTGCCAGCAGCCAAGCTTGGGAGACAGGGAACTATGGCTACACCTTC CASSQAWETGNYGYTF
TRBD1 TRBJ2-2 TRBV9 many TGTGCCAGCAGCCTCCCAAGGGACAGGGAGGACACCGGGGAGCTGTTTTTT CASSLPRDREDTGELFF
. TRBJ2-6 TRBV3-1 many TGTGCCAGCAGTCAGGGGGGTGGGGCCAACGTCCTGACTTTC CASSQGGGANVLTF
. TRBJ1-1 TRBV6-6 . TGTGCCAGCAGTTACTCTAGGGGAGGGGTGAACACTGAAGCTTTCTTT CASSYSRGGVNTEAFF
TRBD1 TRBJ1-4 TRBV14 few TGTGCCAGCAGCCAAGGGACAGGGCGTAATGAAAAACTGTTTTTT CASSQGTGRNEKLFF
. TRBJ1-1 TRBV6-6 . TGTGCCAGCAGTTACCCAAGGCGGGGGTTGAACACTGAAGCTTTCTTT CASSYPRRGLNTEAFF
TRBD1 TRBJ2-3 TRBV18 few TGTGCCAGCTCAAGGGACAGCGAAGATACGCAGTATTTT CASSRDSEDTQYF
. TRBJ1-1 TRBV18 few TGTGCCAGCTCGTGGGCAAAGAACACTGAAGCTTTCTTT CASSWAKNTEAFF
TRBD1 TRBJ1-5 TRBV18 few TGTGCCAGCTCCATGACAGGGGCGGGTCAGCCCCAGCATTTT CASSMTGAGQPQHF
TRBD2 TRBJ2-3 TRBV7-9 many TGTGCCAGCAGCTTAGGCCTACTAGCGGGAGTCACAGATACGCAGTATTTT CASSLGLLAGVTDTQYF
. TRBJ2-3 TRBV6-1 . TGTGCCAGCAGTGAAGCTAGGGTCCCCGATACGCAGTATTTT CASSEARVPDTQYF
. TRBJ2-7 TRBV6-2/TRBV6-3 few TGTGCCAGCAGTTATGCGACAGGTCCCACCACCTACGAGCAGTACTTC CASSYATGPTTYEQYF
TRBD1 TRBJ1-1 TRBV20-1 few TGCAGTGCTAACACAGGGGGCACGGGGACTGAAGCTTTCTTT CSANTGGTGTEAFF
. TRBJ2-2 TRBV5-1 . TGCGCCAGCAGCTTTCGGGCAGGGACGGCCGGGGAGCTGTTTTTT CASSFRAGTAGELFF
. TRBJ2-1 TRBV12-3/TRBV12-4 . TGTGCCAGCAGTCCCCAAGTTGACAATGAGCAGTTCTTC CASSPQVDNEQFF
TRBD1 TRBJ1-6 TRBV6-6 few TGTGCCAGCAGTTACGCGGGACAGGGAGGATCACCCCTCCACTTT CASSYAGQGGSPLHF
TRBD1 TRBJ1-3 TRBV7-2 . TGTGCCAGCAGCTCACAGGGGGCCAGTGGAAACACCATATATTTT CASSSQGASGNTIYF